This T cell receptor (beta chain) was observed in a study of vaccination and CD4 T cells after COVID-19. Details on this clonotype: What it binds is not known.

Researchers used the Oncomine TCR Beta short-read assay to sequence DNA from cultured CD4+ T cells. Researchers extracted genomic DNA from CD4+ T cells that had been cultured. A single record per CDR3 protein comes from TCRdb applying MiXCR to the PCR reads. The sample has about 20,000 distinct CDR3 sequences, roughly 51% seen once. Treatment meaning: roughly 11-day PBMC culture with coronavirus spike peptide pools or control peptides (ViraFEST assay). Culture conditions combined two million PBMCs per well with 7.5 to 10 IU/ml IL-2 and approximately 11 ug/ml peptide pools. Germline lookup yields CDR1 DFQATT and CDR2 SNEGSKA (reference sequence). With 6 bases clipped from V and 4 bases from J, the junction kept 8 bases outside the gene matches. The CDR3 spans 14 residues.

The TCR originated in a human donor who had recovered from COVID-19. The sequenced sample was CD4+ T cells from blood, cultured in vitro. This chain uses TRBV20-1 with TRBJ1-4; 7 bases agree with TRBD1. The DNA for the CDR3 is TGCAGTGCGCTGACAGGGCCTTTTAATGAAAAACTGTTTTTT. It yields the protein CSALTGPFNEKLFF.